The 19 T cell receptor beta chains below come from one sample, sequenced in a study of T cells after posttransplantation cyclophosphamide. A marrow graft followed busulfan-fludarabine conditioning, with cyclophosphamide on days +3 and +4. Sequenced by immunoSEQ multiplex PCR; TCRdb stores in-frame clones only, minus some. The repertoire consists of approximately 3,200 clones, none detected only once. Specimen: PBMCs, collected after allogeneic stem cell transplant with posttransplant cyclophosphamide. These receptors came from a female patient over 55 who received an allogeneic stem cell transplant from a related donor and was CMV-positive. Some T cells may be graft donor cells.

There are many counts of this clone. The rearrangement joins TRBV7-6 to TRBJ2-2, with TRBD1 matching 8 bases. The CDR3 contains 15 residues. With V trimmed by 8 bases and J by 5 bases, 10 bases remained unmatched. CDR1 and CDR2 from the germline V gene are SGHVS and FNYEAQ. The CDR3 nucleotides read TGTGCCAGCCGTCTTGACAGGGGAATAACCGGGGAGCTGTTTTTT. Its translation is CASRLDRGITGELFF.

Many counts were recorded for this clone. The J gene is TRBJ2-1, the V gene TRBV7-6; the match to TRBD2 covers 14 bases. The V segment lost 1 base and the J segment 9 bases; nucleotides outside the gene matches: 2. From germline, CDR1 is SGHVS and CDR2 FNYEAQ. This CDR3 is 15 amino acids long. The CDR3 bases are TGTGCCAGCAGCTTAGGACTAGCGGGAGGGGTTGAGCAGTTCTTC. Its translation: CASSLGLAGGVEQFF.

This clone was detected many times. The V call is TRBV5-1, the J call TRBJ2-2, with D possibly TRBD2 on 6 matching bases. Trimming cost V 2 bases and J 5 bases, with 13 bases left between them. The CDR3 is made up of 15 amino acids. CDR1 and CDR2 from the germline V gene are SGHRS and YFSETQ. CDR3 sequence (DNA): TGCGCCAGCAGCTTTACTAGCTGGAGAACCGGGGAGCTGTTTTTT. Translating gives CASSFTSWRTGELFF.

This clone came up many times. The CDR3 spells CAWSADRGNYGYTF. The CDR3 DNA is TGTGCCTGGAGTGCCGACAGGGGAAACTATGGCTACACCTTC. The chain employs TRBV30 and TRBJ1-2; 8 bases are shared with TRBD1. CDR1 and CDR2 from the germline V gene are GTSNPN and SVGIG (reference sequence). The J segment lost 2 bases and the V segment lost 1 base, leaving 3 bases of the junction unmatched. The CDR3 is 14 residues long.

This clone was recorded at least ten times. The V and J genes are TRBV7-6 and TRBJ2-7; perhaps TRBD1 as D (6 bases). V was pared by 2 bases and J by 6 bases, with 17 bases between. Germline values: CDR1 SGHVS, CDR2 FNYEAQ. The CDR3 spans 15 residues. The CDR3 sequence: CASSLTQGHSGEQYF. The CDR3 DNA reads as TGTGCCAGCAGCTTAACACAGGGCCATTCTGGCGAGCAGTACTTC.

At least ten counts were recorded for this clone. V is TRBV7-2 and J is TRBJ1-1, with unresolved D. V dropped 2 bases and J dropped 1 base, with 5 bases sitting between them. CDR3 length: 13 amino acids. Germline V gene lookup returns CDR1 SGHTA and CDR2 FQGNSA. Written as DNA, the CDR3 is TGTGCCAGCAGCTTAACCGGGAACACTGAAGCTTTCTTT. It yields the protein CASSLTGNTEAFF.

The table lists this clone with many counts. The V call is TRBV5-1, the J call TRBJ2-7; D ambiguous. V was pared by 4 bases and J by 2 bases, with 16 bases between. Germline V gene sequence: CDR1 SGHRS, CDR2 YFSETQ. This CDR3 is 15 amino acids long. CDR3 region: CASSPEVAITYEQYF. The CDR3 coding sequence is TGCGCCAGCAGCCCTGAGGTAGCCATAACCTACGAGCAGTACTTC.

This clone was detected many times. The CDR3 sequence is CASSPTGYSGNEQYF. The CDR3 DNA reads as TGTGCCAGCAGCCCGACAGGCTACTCAGGCAACGAGCAGTACTTC. The rearrangement uses TRBV28 and TRBJ2-7; maybe TRBD1 (6 bases). The V gene lost 6 bases and the J gene lost 5 bases, with 20 bases spanning the gap. The V gene's germline CDR1 is MDHEN and CDR2 SYDVKM. This CDR3 is built from 15 residues.

Within the sample, this clone is large (0.1 to 1%). This chain links TRBV28 with TRBJ2-7; TRBD2 matches 8 bases. The CDR3 runs 15 residues. V lost 6 bases and J lost 2; bases outside the gene matches: 9. Germline CDR1 is MDHEN and CDR2 is SYDVKM. The CDR3 protein is CASSPAGTRTYEQYF. The CDR3 nucleotides are TGTGCCAGCAGCCCCGCCGGGACTAGGACCTACGAGCAGTACTTC.

This clone was seen repeatedly, ten times or more. The chain couples TRBV5-1 to TRBJ2-7; 13 bases are shared with TRBD2. CDR1 SGHRS and CDR2 YFSETQ come from the germline V gene. The CDR3 has 15 amino acids. Trimming cost V 3 bases and J 7 bases; bases outside gene matches: 7. CDR3 amino acids: CASSSRTSGGAEQYF. DNA of the CDR3: TGCGCCAGCAGCTCCCGGACTAGCGGGGGAGCGGAGCAGTACTTC.

The chain combines TRBV29-1 with TRBJ2-3, with TRBD2 as a possible D gene (5 bases). The CDR3 has 16 amino acids. Germline V gives CDR1 SQVTM, CDR2 ANQGSEA. V was trimmed by 1 base and J by 2 bases, leaving 16 bases between them. The CDR3 DNA sequence: TGCAGCGTTGAAGCAAGCGGCCCCCCTTACACAGATACGCAGTATTTT. Its translation: CSVEASGPPYTDTQYF.

This clone was seen repeatedly, ten times or more. The genes are TRBV19 and TRBJ1-2; 9 positions match TRBD1. The CDR3 is 16 residues long. Per germline, CDR1 LNHDA and CDR2 SQIVND (reference sequence). Losses at the gene ends were 9 bases for V and 7 bases for J; bases not matched to a gene: 18. The CDR3 sequence is CASKPTDRGRFAGYTF. As DNA, the CDR3 is TGTGCCAGCAAACCGACAGACAGGGGGAGGTTTGCTGGCTACACCTTC.

In its sample, this clone is medium-sized. The chain has TRBV15 and TRBJ1-2; TRBD1 matches 8 bases. After removal of 4 bases from V and 4 bases from J, the junction contained 2 bases not matched to a gene. Germline CDR1 is LNHNV and CDR2 is YYDKDF (reference sequence). The CDR3 extends over 13 amino acids. In DNA, the CDR3 is TGTGCCACCAGCATGGGGACAGGCTATGGCTACACCTTC. Residues: CATSMGTGYGYTF.

This clone was detected a few times. Its ends do not fully match the called genes, so a read error is possible. The J gene is TRBJ2-7, the V gene TRBV30; weak D call: TRBD1 (5 bases). Germline V gene lookup returns CDR1 GTSNPN and CDR2 SVGIG (reference sequence). This CDR3 comprises 12 residues. The CDR3 region is CAWSSGSYQQYF. As DNA, the CDR3 is TGTGCCTGGAGTTCAGGGTCCTACCAGCAGTACTTC.

This clone showed up just a few times. V usage is TRBV11-2 and J usage is TRBJ2-5; 7 bases are shared with TRBD2. Gene TRBJ2-7 matches the end of the DNA better, so the J call may be wrong. This CDR3 is built from 17 residues. CDR1 and CDR2 from the germline V gene are SGHAT and FQNNGV. CDR3 nucleotide sequence: TGTGCCAGCAGCTTAGCCCGGGGGACTACCCGCGCCTACGAGCAGTACTTC. It specifies CASSLARGTTRAYEQYF.

The sample holds many counts of this clone. This sequence joins TRBV15 and TRBJ2-4; weak D call: TRBD1 (6 bases). V was pared by 3 bases and J by 4 bases, with 13 bases between. Germline V lookup: CDR1 LNHNV, CDR2 YYDKDF (reference sequence). There are 15 residues in the CDR3. CDR3 loop: CATSRTDRRKNIQYF. In nucleotides, the CDR3 is TGTGCCACCAGCAGGACAGACAGGCGGAAAAACATTCAGTACTTC.

This clone was observed at least ten times. V usage is TRBV12-3 or TRBV12-4 and J usage is TRBJ1-2, with TRBD1 as a possible D gene (5 bases). V lost 5 bases and J lost 3, with 13 bases in between. The CDR3 covers 14 residues. CDR3 residues: CASSLLGGDYGYTF. CDR3 bases: TGTGCCAGCAGTCTCTTGGGAGGGGACTATGGCTACACCTTC.

This clone was counted at least ten times. This chain uses TRBV30 with TRBJ1-1; perhaps TRBD1 as D (5 bases). Trimming took off 5 bases at V and 0 bases at J, with 10 bases between the two ends. The CDR3 length is 13 residues. Germline loops: CDR1 GTSNPN, CDR2 SVGIG (reference sequence). CDR3 sequence (DNA): TGTGCCTGGGACAGACTTATGAACACTGAAGCTTTCTTT. Its translation: CAWDRLMNTEAFF.

This clone has a count of ten or more. CDR3 amino acids: CASSTAGGRYEQYF. DNA of the CDR3: TGCGCCAGCAGCACGGCCGGGGGACGCTACGAGCAGTACTTC. The chain uses TRBV5-1 and TRBJ2-7, with D possibly being TRBD2 (6 bases). The CDR3 covers 14 residues. CDR1 and CDR2 from the germline V gene are SGHRS and YFSETQ. Trimming stripped 4 bases from V and 3 bases from J, with 14 bases between. The whole variable domain, filled in from reference TRBV5-1 and TRBJ2-7, reads KAGVTQTPRYLIKTRGQQVTLSCSPISGHRSVSWYQQTPGQGLQFLFEYFSETQRNKGNFPGRFSGRQFSNSRSEMNVSTLELGDSALYLCASSTAGGRYEQYFGPGTRLTVT.